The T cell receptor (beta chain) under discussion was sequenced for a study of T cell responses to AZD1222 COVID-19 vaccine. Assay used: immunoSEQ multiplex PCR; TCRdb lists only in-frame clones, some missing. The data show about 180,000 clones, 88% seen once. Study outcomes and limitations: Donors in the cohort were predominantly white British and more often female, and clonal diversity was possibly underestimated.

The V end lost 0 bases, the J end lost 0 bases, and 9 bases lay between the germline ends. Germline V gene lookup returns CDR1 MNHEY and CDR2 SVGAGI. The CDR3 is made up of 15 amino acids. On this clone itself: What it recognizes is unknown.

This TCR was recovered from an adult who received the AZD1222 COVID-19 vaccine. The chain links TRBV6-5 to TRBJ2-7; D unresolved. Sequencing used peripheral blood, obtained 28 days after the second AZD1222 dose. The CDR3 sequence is CASSYSEAGSYEQYF. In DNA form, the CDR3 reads TGTGCCAGCAGTTACTCCGAAGCTGGCTCCTACGAGCAGTACTTC.